The TCR beta chain described here comes from a study of PD-1 blockade in classical Hodgkin lymphoma. The overall study: Every 2 weeks, patients had 3 mg/kg nivolumab intravenously.

For this clone: The antigen remains undetermined.

Each and every patient relapsed after autologous stem cell transplantation, and patients got differing brentuximab vedotin exposure. Clones were read by immunoSEQ multiplex PCR, and TCRdb kept only the in-frame ones, dropping some. The table has 20,000 to 30,000 clones, roughly four fifths seen once. Trimming took 6 bases from V and 4 from J, leaving 24 bases between them. This CDR3 is 17 amino acids long. Per the germline V gene, CDR1 is LGHNT and CDR2 is FRNRAP. Regarding the study as a whole: What drove the repertoire differences, possibly disease activity or prior therapy, has not been defined. Baseline diversity was lower in partial responders and progressors than complete responders. Exclusion was applied to patients who started nivolumab under 1 year after ASCT.

The V gene is TRBV12-5, the J gene TRBJ2-5, with a weak D call TRBD2 (6 bases). This clonotype originated in a human donor with classical Hodgkin lymphoma. Source: peripheral blood mononuclear cells (PBMCs), taken before the second cycle of nivolumab. Written as DNA, the CDR3 is TGTGCTAGTGGCCAAAGTCTGGCGGGGATAAGAGGAGAGACCCAGTACTTC. Translated, it gives CASGQSLAGIRGETQYF.